The table lists the clone carrying this T cell receptor beta chain with a few counts. Its cognate antigen is unknown. Sequence at one end of the junction differs from germline and may be a read error. The data were obtained in a study of Graves' ophthalmopathy and Graves' hyperthyroidism. Whole-study context: Stable hyperthyroidism meant no progression to ophthalmopathy within 18 months of follow-up. Regarding the study as a whole: Ophthalmopathy could be told apart from stable hyperthyroidism by a 13-signature model (roughly 90% sensitivity, over 65% specificity).

Germline V gene data show CDR1 as ENHRY and CDR2 as SYGVKD. The CDR3 is 12 amino acids. Amplified material comprised TCR beta CDR3 regions derived from RNA transcripts. HTBI primers were employed in first-round RT-PCR, then a second-round multiplex PCR followed. In TCRdb, the multiplex PCR reads were re-called with MiXCR into one record per CDR3 protein. The sample contains some 1.1 million distinct CDR3 sequences, around a third of which appear only once. This chain joins TRBV10-3 and TRBJ2-5; D remains unclear. This receptor was identified in an adult man with Graves' hyperthyroidism. Source material: peripheral blood or thyroid tissue (not recorded which). This CDR3 is CAISEYQGTQYF. The DNA of the CDR3 is TGTGCCATCAGCGAGTACCAAGGGACCCAGTACTTC.